This T cell receptor (beta chain) is from a study of blood T cell repertoires in COVID-19. CDR3 length equals 18 residues. Trimming cost V 0 bases and J 2 bases; bases outside gene matches: 9. Germline-derived CDR1 and CDR2 are KGHSH and LQKENI. Recruited during active infection, patients (from Seattle) were subsequently followed longitudinally. Repertoires were generated with immunoSEQ multiplex PCR, while TCRdb's copy carries only in-frame clones and drops some. The data hold about 220,000 clones, with approximately 85% observed a single time. Source material: peripheral blood. The J gene is TRBJ2-3, the V gene TRBV18; 9 nucleotides match TRBD2. This receptor was taken from a woman in her 70s with COVID-19, enrolled during active disease. CDR3 residues: CASSPPGILAGSTDTQYF. As DNA, the CDR3 is TGTGCCAGCTCACCACCGGGTATCCTAGCGGGGTCCACAGATACGCAGTATTTT.